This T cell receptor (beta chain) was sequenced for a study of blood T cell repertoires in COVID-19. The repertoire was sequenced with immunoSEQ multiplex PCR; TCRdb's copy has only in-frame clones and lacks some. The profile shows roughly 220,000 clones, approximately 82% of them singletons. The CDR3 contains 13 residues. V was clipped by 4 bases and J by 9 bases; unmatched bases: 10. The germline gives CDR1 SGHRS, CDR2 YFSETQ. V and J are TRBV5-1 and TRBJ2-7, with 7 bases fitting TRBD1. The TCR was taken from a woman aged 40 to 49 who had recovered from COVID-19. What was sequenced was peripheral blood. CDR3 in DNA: TGCGCCAGCAGCACCAGACAGGGTCCTAGGCAGTACTTC. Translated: CASSTRQGPRQYF.